These T cell receptor beta chains were read from a single sample in a study of blood T cell repertoires in COVID-19. Some clones are missing from TCRdb's copy, which holds only in-frame ones; the method was immunoSEQ multiplex PCR. Here the sample spans about 94,000 clones, under 90% being singletons. Sequenced: peripheral blood. These receptors all come from a human donor in a cohort sampled during active COVID-19. Each CDR3 is given without its conserved first and last residue. Clone size is shown for a subset of rows, as once, few, many or a class of expanded clone.

cdr3_aa	clone_size	v_call	j_call
ASSPGLAGEETQY	-	TRBV3-1/TRBV3-2	TRBJ2-5
ASSVGRGHSYEQY	-	TRBV9	TRBJ2-7
ASSQDGRGQETQY	-	TRBV4-1	TRBJ2-5
ASSPREGGRTGANVLT	-	TRBV18	TRBJ2-6
ASSVGQGTEAF	few	TRBV2	TRBJ1-1
ASRRGSGRGTGELF	-	TRBV9	TRBJ2-2
SASDSANTGELF	-	TRBV20-1	TRBJ2-2
ASPPRTSTSGNSYNEQF	-	TRBV21-1	TRBJ2-1
ASSIRTSGSGDTQY	-	TRBV27	TRBJ2-3
ASSQGPPGQDTGELF	few	TRBV4-2	TRBJ2-2
SVARPGGDEQY	-	TRBV29-1	TRBJ2-7
ASSITGSGANVLT	-	TRBV19	TRBJ2-6
ASSEVGPYEQY	-	TRBV6-1	TRBJ2-7
ASRPLAGSSYEQY	-	TRBV6-5	TRBJ2-7
ASSPQRGEQY	-	TRBV11-1	TRBJ2-7
ASSPSRGGADTQY	once	TRBV7-2	TRBJ2-3
ASSTLGGGYEQY	-	TRBV5-6	TRBJ2-7
ASSPRGATEAF	-	TRBV13	TRBJ1-1
ASRGDLYEQY	-	TRBV3-1/TRBV3-2	TRBJ2-7
ASSQEAGRTDTQY	-	TRBV2	TRBJ2-3
ASTTTGLAKNIQY	-	TRBV3-1/TRBV3-2	TRBJ2-4
ASSDSRLNQETQY	-	TRBV10-1	TRBJ2-5
ASSPRGQIQETQY	-	TRBV6-5	TRBJ2-5